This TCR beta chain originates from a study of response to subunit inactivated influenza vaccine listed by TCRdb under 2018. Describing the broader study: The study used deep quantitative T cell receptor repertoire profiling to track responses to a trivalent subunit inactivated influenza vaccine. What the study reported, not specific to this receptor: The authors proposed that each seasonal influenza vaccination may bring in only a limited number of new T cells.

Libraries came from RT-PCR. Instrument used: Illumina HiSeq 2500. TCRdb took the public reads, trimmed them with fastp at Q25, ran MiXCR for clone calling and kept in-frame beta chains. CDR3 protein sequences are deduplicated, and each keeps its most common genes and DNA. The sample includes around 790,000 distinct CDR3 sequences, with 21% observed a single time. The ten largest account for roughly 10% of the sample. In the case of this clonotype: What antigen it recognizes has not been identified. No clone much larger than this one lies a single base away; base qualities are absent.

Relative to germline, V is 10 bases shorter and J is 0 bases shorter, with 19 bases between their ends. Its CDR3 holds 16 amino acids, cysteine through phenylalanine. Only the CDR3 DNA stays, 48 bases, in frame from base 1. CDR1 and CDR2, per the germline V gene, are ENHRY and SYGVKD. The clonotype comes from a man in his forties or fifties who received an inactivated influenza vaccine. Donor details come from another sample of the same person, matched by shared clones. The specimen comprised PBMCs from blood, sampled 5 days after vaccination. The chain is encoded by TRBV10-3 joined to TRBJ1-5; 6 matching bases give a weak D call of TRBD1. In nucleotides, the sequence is TGTGCCACCGAGGGGGGCCAGGGTTATAGCAATCAGCCCCAGCATTTT. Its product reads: CATEGGQGYSNQPQHF.